This is a list of T cell receptor beta chains from one sample in a study of T cells in Graves' hyperthyroidism and ophthalmopathy. TCRdb itself ran the multiplex PCR reads through MiXCR, one entry per CDR3 protein. The data show 540,000 or so distinct CDR3 sequences, roughly 50% seen once. The sequencing sample was made of peripheral blood or thyroid tissue (not recorded which). The source is an adult woman with Graves' disease, either hyperthyroidism or ophthalmopathy (not recorded which). CDR3s include the opening cysteine and the closing phenylalanine or tryptophan. D genes are given only for firm matches. Where a row states a size, it is once, few, many or the class of an expanded clone; other rows omit it.

cdr3_aa: CASSQSLAGGNYEQYF
cdr3_nt: TGCGCCAGCAGCCAATCCTTAGCGGGAGGGAACTACGAGCAGTACTTC
clone_size: many
v_call: TRBV4-1
j_call: TRBJ2-7
d_call: TRBD2

cdr3_aa: CASLKGDTPSTDTQYF
cdr3_nt: TGTGCCAGCCTCAAAGGGGACACACCTAGCACAGATACGCAGTATTTT
clone_size: -
v_call: TRBV10-3
j_call: TRBJ2-3
d_call: -

cdr3_aa: CASSYDGDPFGNYGYTF
cdr3_nt: TGTGCCAGCAGTTACGATGGAGACCCCTTTGGAAACTATGGCTACACCTTC
clone_size: many
v_call: TRBV6-5
j_call: TRBJ1-2
d_call: -

cdr3_aa: CASSYSGTGVGQPQHF
cdr3_nt: TGTGCCAGCAGTTACTCTGGGACAGGGGTTGGTCAGCCCCAGCATTTT
clone_size: -
v_call: TRBV6-6
j_call: TRBJ1-5
d_call: TRBD1

cdr3_aa: CATRVNLEGISSPLHF
cdr3_nt: TGTGCCACCAGAGTCAACTTGGAGGGCATTAGTTCACCCCTCCACTTT
clone_size: -
v_call: TRBV15
j_call: TRBJ1-6
d_call: -

cdr3_aa: CASSFVQLPHYGYTF
cdr3_nt: TGTGCCAGCAGCTTCGTACAGTTGCCCCACTATGGCTACACCTTC
clone_size: many
v_call: TRBV7-9
j_call: TRBJ1-2
d_call: -

cdr3_aa: CASIKIQGEGGYTF
cdr3_nt: TGTGCCAGCATCAAGATACAGGGGGAGGGTGGCTACACCTTC
clone_size: -
v_call: TRBV4-2
j_call: TRBJ1-2
d_call: TRBD1

cdr3_aa: CSLGGYGGGSEAFF
cdr3_nt: TGCAGCTTAGGAGGGTATGGAGGTGGTAGTGAAGCTTTCTTT
clone_size: -
v_call: TRBV29-1
j_call: TRBJ1-1
d_call: -

cdr3_aa: CASSQETGGRGETQYF
cdr3_nt: TGTGCCAGCAGCCAAGAGACCGGCGGGAGAGGAGAGACCCAGTACTTC
clone_size: few
v_call: TRBV4-2
j_call: TRBJ2-5
d_call: TRBD2

cdr3_aa: CASSDHRTGVSETQYF
cdr3_nt: TGTGCCAGCAGTGACCACCGGACAGGGGTATCGGAGACCCAGTACTTC
clone_size: many
v_call: TRBV2
j_call: TRBJ2-5
d_call: TRBD1

cdr3_aa: CASSEADGLALQETQYF
cdr3_nt: TGTGCCAGCAGTGAAGCCGATGGACTAGCGCTTCAAGAGACCCAGTACTTC
clone_size: -
v_call: TRBV2
j_call: TRBJ2-5
d_call: TRBD2

cdr3_aa: CASTRGPGSNQPQHF
cdr3_nt: TGTGCCAGCACCCGCGGACCCGGGAGCAATCAGCCCCAGCATTTT
clone_size: -
v_call: TRBV28
j_call: TRBJ1-5
d_call: -

cdr3_aa: CASTTEDRGLLMLEQYF
cdr3_nt: TGTGCCAGCACTACTGAAGACAGGGGACTACTAATGCTCGAGCAGTACTTC
clone_size: -
v_call: TRBV2
j_call: TRBJ2-7
d_call: -

cdr3_aa: CSARRSSYNEQFF
cdr3_nt: TGCAGTGCTAGGAGGAGTTCCTACAATGAGCAGTTCTTC
clone_size: -
v_call: TRBV20-1
j_call: TRBJ2-1
d_call: -

cdr3_aa: CASSSPGNQPQHF
cdr3_nt: TGTGCCAGCAGCTCCCCGGGCAATCAGCCCCAGCATTTT
clone_size: -
v_call: TRBV7-9
j_call: TRBJ1-5
d_call: -

cdr3_aa: CASSSVAGANTGELFF
cdr3_nt: TGTGCCAGCAGCTCCGTAGCGGGGGCCAACACCGGGGAGCTGTTTTTT
clone_size: -
v_call: TRBV7-2
j_call: TRBJ2-2
d_call: TRBD2

cdr3_aa: CASSGGLHNEKLFF
cdr3_nt: TGTGCCAGCAGTGGGGGACTACATAATGAAAAACTGTTTTTT
clone_size: few
v_call: TRBV25-1
j_call: TRBJ1-4
d_call: -

cdr3_aa: CASSVQDSSYEQYF
cdr3_nt: TGCGCCAGCAGCGTGCAGGATAGCTCCTACGAGCAGTACTTC
clone_size: many
v_call: TRBV5-1
j_call: TRBJ2-7
d_call: -

cdr3_aa: CASTPGLPGGELFF
cdr3_nt: TGTGCCAGCACCCCGGGACTCCCGGGCGGGGAGCTGTTTTTT
clone_size: -
v_call: TRBV7-8
j_call: TRBJ2-2
d_call: -

cdr3_aa: CASSPTPRGVLTF
cdr3_nt: TGTGCCAGCAGCCCAACCCCGAGAGGCGTCCTGACTTTC
clone_size: -
v_call: TRBV7-8
j_call: TRBJ2-6
d_call: -

cdr3_aa: CSARKGTSIHEQYF
cdr3_nt: TGCAGTGCTAGAAAGGGGACTAGCATACACGAGCAGTACTTC
clone_size: -
v_call: TRBV20-1
j_call: TRBJ2-7
d_call: TRBD2

cdr3_aa: CASSDDANTEAFF
cdr3_nt: TGTGCCAGCAGTGACGACGCGAACACTGAAGCTTTCTTT
clone_size: -
v_call: TRBV2
j_call: TRBJ1-1
d_call: -